This paragraph reports one T cell receptor beta chain. It lacks a known antigen. CDR3 length: 17 amino acids, cysteine to phenylalanine. The coding DNA is unavailable. The germline V gene (reference sequence) yields MNHEY for CDR1 and SMNVEV for CDR2. Sequencing used an Illumina HiSeq 2000. 5'RACE template switching, by which a universal primer site and unique molecular identifiers were added, was used to make TCR beta cDNA libraries. Priming for cDNA synthesis came from the TCR beta constant segment, and two successive PCR amplification steps followed. As for how the authors treated the data: Reads were demultiplexed and grouped by UMI with MIGEC, and clonotypes were assembled and quantified with MiTCR. To exclude erroneous sequences, only TCR cDNA sequences supported by at least two reads were retained. The tcR package was used for downstream repertoire analysis, and clonotypes were matched across fractions by CDR3 nucleotide sequence plus V segment. VDJmatch was used to annotate antigen specificity against VDJdb, with one amino acid substitution in CDR3 allowed. TCRdb reprocessed the sequencing reads and holds a single record per CDR3 protein sequence, with no DNA. TCRdb's processing, not the authors' own work, is the source of the V and J calls. The sample table records about 150,000 distinct CDR3 sequences. The top ten constitute around 20% of the sample.

This record comes from a study of T cells expressing NK-cell markers (TCRdb year 2020). Regarding the complete study: TCR beta-chain repertoires were profiled in sorted CD3+CD56+NKG2C+, CD3+CD56+NKG2C- and CD3+CD56-NKG2C+ T-cell subsets from eight donors. Among the eight sequenced donors, only one was HCMV-seronegative, while the other seven were HCMV-seropositive. The study sequenced eight donors, all healthy volunteers chosen at random: three men and five women. Sequencing of the libraries produced 2 x 150 bp reads on Illumina HiSeq 2000/2500, MiSeq or NextSeq. The paper's findings and limits, for the study overall: Whether the expanded NKG2C-expressing T cell clones were specific for HCMV antigens remained unclear. Those dominant clonotypes were again the most abundant among CD3+CD56-NKG2C+ cells in a handful of donors, at about 25-60.1%. In more than 5 donors, the dominant CD3+CD56+NKG2C+ clonotypes ranked among the top 10 CD8+ clonotypes, making up about 1.0-7.5% of CD8+ T cells.

HCMV serostatus was determined by detecting HCMV-specific IgG in serum with a commercial ELISA kit. Peripheral blood mononuclear cells were isolated from blood by Ficoll density gradient centrifugation. The V and J segments used are TRBV27 and TRBJ2-7; TCRdb's D call of TRBD1 is untestable without DNA. The sequenced sample was blood T cells: a sorted CD56 or NKG2C T cell subset, CD4+ or CD8+ T cells, or bulk PBMC T cells (not recorded which). This TCR came from a man aged 18 to 69 in good health. The CDR3 protein: CASRPSNDRVFSYEQYF.